The 19 T cell receptor beta chains presented below share a single source sample, sequenced in a study of tumor-infiltrating lymphocytes in primary liver carcinoma. Germline DNA was also extracted, with blood RNA taken from unsorted whole blood. With roughly 0.5 ug total RNA as template and a constant-region primer, TCR beta cDNA was made. Slightly modified ARM-PCR with three nested multiplex PCR rounds yielded TCR beta libraries. TRBV1-TRBV30 forward and Cbeta reverse primers drove the first two approximately 10-cycle rounds. Each CDR3 protein gets one entry after TCRdb re-called the multiplex PCR reads with MiXCR. The sample holds about 330,000 distinct CDR3 sequences, 65% seen once. Material for sequencing was peripheral blood. These receptors all come from a man aged 40-50 years with primary liver carcinoma and hepatitis B virus infection.

This clonotype was seen a single time. One junction end does not reproduce the germline sequence, and a read error may be involved. The chain employs TRBV24-1 and TRBJ2-5, with D hard to call. There are 12 residues in the CDR3. Germline assignment: CDR1 KGHDR and CDR2 SFDVKD. CDR3 sequence: CATGDLRETQYF. The DNA of the CDR3 is TGTGCCACCGGTGATTTGCGGGAGACCCAGTACTTC.

Comments on this clonotype: Its ends do not fully match the called genes, so a read error is possible. The V gene is TRBV29-1, the J gene TRBJ1-6; 8 positions match TRBD1. In germline, CDR1 is SQVTM, CDR2 ANQGSEA. The CDR3 length is 13 residues. The CDR3 region has the DNA TGCGGCGTTGGGGGACAGGCGGGCTCACCCCTCCATTTT. Its translation is CGVGGQAGSPLHF.

The chain is built from TRBV24-1 and TRBJ2-1; TRBD2 matches 11 bases. Losses at the gene ends were 2 bases for V and 2 bases for J; bases not matched to a gene: 4. From germline, CDR1 is KGHDR and CDR2 SFDVKD. The CDR3 totals 17 residues. This chain's CDR3 is CATSDYGTSGAYNEQFF. The CDR3 region has the DNA TGTGCCACCAGTGATTACGGGACTAGCGGCGCCTACAATGAGCAGTTCTTC.

This chain uses TRBV20-1 with TRBJ1-1; D ambiguous. The CDR3 spans 13 residues. V was pared by 4 bases and J by 2 bases, with 11 bases between. Germline V gene lookup returns CDR1 DFQATT and CDR2 SNEGSKA (reference sequence). This CDR3 is CSAIPDDNTEAFF. CDR3 bases: TGCAGTGCTATCCCTGACGATAACACTGAAGCTTTCTTT.

A single count supports this clonotype. This chain links TRBV30 with TRBJ1-2, with D unresolved. V was shortened by 4 bases and J by 0 bases, with 12 bases between the two germline ends. Per germline, CDR1 GTSNPN and CDR2 SVGIG (reference sequence). This CDR3 comprises 14 residues. The CDR3 nucleotides read TGTGCCTGGACCCGCCCCGGCTCTAACTATGGCTACACCTTC. It yields the protein CAWTRPGSNYGYTF.

The chain is built from TRBV6-5 and TRBJ1-5; the D is unclear. Trimming removed 5 bases at V and 2 bases at J, with 13 bases between. Germline V gene lookup returns CDR1 MNHEY and CDR2 SVGAGI. The CDR3 is 15 residues long. The CDR3 spells CASSPLSPGNQPQHF. The DNA of the CDR3 is TGTGCCAGCAGTCCTCTATCTCCGGGCAATCAGCCCCAGCATTTT.

On this clonotype: A read error may be the cause here, since a much bigger clone is one base away. The J gene is TRBJ2-7, the V gene TRBV29-1, with D unclear. V lost 5 bases to trimming and J lost 1 base, with 9 bases between them. The CDR3 covers 12 residues. The germline CDR1 and CDR2 sequences are SQVTM and ANQGSEA. The CDR3 DNA follows: TGCAGCGTTCGATCGAGGTCCTACGAGCAGTACTTC. Protein: CSVRSRSYEQYF.

Details on this clonotype: Given a much more abundant clone one base away, this may be a read error. The rearrangement links TRBV6-5 to TRBJ2-3; 11 nucleotides agree with TRBD2. There are 15 residues in the CDR3. Germline-derived CDR1 and CDR2 are MNHEY and SVGAGI. The ends lost 8 bases at V and 4 bases at J; junction bases unmatched: 8. CDR3 sequence (DNA): TGTGCCAGCGCCCCACTAGCGGGAGAGGCAGATACGCAGTATTTT. Translated, it gives CASAPLAGEADTQYF.

This clonotype was found many times. The chain joins TRBV4-3 to TRBJ2-7, with D perhaps given as TRBD1 or TRBD2 (7 bases each). The germline gives CDR1 LGHNA, CDR2 YSLEER. The CDR3 totals 15 residues. Trimming left V 4 bases short and J 0 bases short, with 13 bases between. DNA of the CDR3: TGCGCCAGCAGCCCAGGGGGGGACGGCTCCTACGAGCAGTACTTC. It specifies CASSPGGDGSYEQYF.

This clonotype was detected ten times or more. V gene TRBV4-1 combines with J gene TRBJ2-5; 8 bases are shared with TRBD1. After removal of 3 bases from V and 3 bases from J, the junction contained 3 bases not matched to a gene. CDR1 is MGHRA, CDR2 YSYEKL, per germline. The CDR3 extends over 14 amino acids. CDR3 sequence (DNA): TGCGCCAGCAGCCATGGGGACAGGAAAGAGACCCAGTACTTC. Amino acids: CASSHGDRKETQYF.

About this clonotype itself: An end of the junction does not agree with germline; a read error may underlie this. The chain links TRBV11-2 to TRBJ1-5; D possibly corresponds to TRBD1 (5 bases). CDR1 and CDR2 from the germline V gene are SGHAT and FQNNGV. CDR3 length equals 14 residues. The chain's CDR3 is CTSSLDGGGQPQHF. The CDR3 coding sequence is TGTACCAGCAGCTTAGATGGGGGTGGTCAGCCCCAGCATTTT.

This clonotype was seen only a few times. V gene TRBV28 combines with J gene TRBJ1-5; TRBD1 aligns across 7 bases. Germline V lookup: CDR1 MDHEN, CDR2 SYDVKM. V lost 0 bases to trimming and J lost 2 bases; unmatched junction nucleotides: 4. This CDR3 contains 16 residues. The CDR3 loop is CASSLWGQLRNQPQHF. The CDR3 coding sequence is TGTGCCAGCAGTTTATGGGGACAGCTCCGCAATCAGCCCCAGCATTTT.

This clonotype was seen ten or more times. The chain carries TRBV5-5 and TRBJ2-2; D gene unclear. CDR3 length: 15 amino acids. From germline, CDR1 is SGHKS and CDR2 YYEKEE (reference sequence). Trimming removed 0 bases from V and 0 bases from J, with 6 bases in between. DNA of the CDR3: TGTGCCAGCAGCTTGGGTTGGACGAACACCGGGGAGCTGTTTTTT. Its translation is CASSLGWTNTGELFF.

Concerning this clonotype itself: A read error is possible here, since a much larger clone lies one base away. It is likely a read error, because the conserved phenylalanine at the end of the CDR3 is missing. The chain joins TRBV6-5 to TRBJ2-7; D uncertain. Per germline, CDR1 MNHEY and CDR2 SVGAGI. There are 12 residues in the CDR3. Trimming removed 8 bases at V and 5 bases at J, with 13 bases between. In DNA form, the CDR3 reads TGTGCCAGCCAGCCTAGAGGCCACGAGCAGTACTTA. Protein: CASQPRGHEQYL.

This sequence joins TRBV6-6 and TRBJ2-5; D possibly matches TRBD1 or TRBD2 (5 bases each). Trimming removed 6 bases at V and 3 bases at J, with 11 bases between. CDR3 size: 13 residues. CDR1 is MNHNY, CDR2 SVGAGI, per germline (reference sequence). The DNA of the CDR3 is TGTGCCAGCAGGAAACAGGAGGAAGAGACCCAGTACTTC. Its protein product is CASRKQEEETQYF.

The chain recombines TRBV11-2 with TRBJ2-7; D gene unclear. V was cut by 5 bases and J by 7 bases, with 9 bases left in between. The CDR3 runs to 11 residues. Germline V gives CDR1 SGHAT, CDR2 FQNNGV. CDR3 sequence (DNA): TGTGCCAGCAGCCTCGATCTGGAGCAGTACTTC. Translating gives CASSLDLEQYF.

In the case of this clonotype: At one end, the junction sequence differs from germline, possibly due to a read error. This rearrangement joins TRBV4-1 to TRBJ2-7; TRBD1 matches at 9 bases. From germline, CDR1 is MGHRA and CDR2 YSYEKL. This CDR3 is 13 amino acids long. CDR3 in amino acids: CAGGQGEGTGSIF. The DNA for the CDR3 is TGCGCCGGCGGCCAAGGGGAAGGGACAGGGTCCATTTTC.

This clonotype showed up many times. Lacking the conserved final phenylalanine or tryptophan, this CDR3 likely reflects a read error. The DNA is omitted, as the CDR3 cannot be located on it reliably, and the CDR3 follows TCRdb's listing. This chain connects TRBV6-2 or TRBV6-3 to TRBJ2-7; no check of the table's D call, TRBD1, against the DNA was made. CDR1 and CDR2 (germline): MNHEY, SVGEGT. The CDR3 comprises 12 residues, both ends counted. The CDR3 spells CASSPAGGAAFL.

As for this clonotype: This may be a read error, as it is one base from a much larger clone. This rearrangement joins TRBV5-1 to TRBJ1-5; a weak D match, TRBD1 (6 bases). Trimming removed 2 bases from V and 6 bases from J, with 12 bases in between. Germline V gene sequence: CDR1 SGHRS, CDR2 YFSETQ. The CDR3 loop spans 14 amino acids. The CDR3 loop reads CASSFGGHSQPQHF. CDR3 sequence (DNA): TGCGCCAGCAGCTTTGGGGGGCACAGTCAGCCCCAGCATTTT.